This record concerns one T cell receptor beta chain sequence. The CDR3 runs to 14 residues. Trimming removed 3 bases at V and 8 bases at J, with 13 bases between. CDR1 is LNHDA and CDR2 is SQIVND in the germline V gene (reference sequence). This sample stems from a study of early T cells in non-severe SARS-CoV-2 infection. cDNA molecules, individually, were tagged with unique molecular identifiers. One entry per CDR3 protein results from TCRdb running MiXCR on the 5' RACE reads. This sample carries just under 60,000 distinct CDR3 sequences, roughly 7.7% of them seen once, and the ten largest clones take around 3.4%.

Material for sequencing was whole blood. The chain links TRBV19 to TRBJ1-4; D is unresolved. The TCR sequence derives from an adult who was a healthcare worker with PCR-confirmed SARS-CoV-2 infection or an uninfected control (not recorded which). In DNA form, the CDR3 reads TGTGCCAGTAGTATGGACCGCCGAGGGGAAAAACTGTTTTTT. Translating gives CASSMDRRGEKLFF.